These 28 T cell receptor beta chains came from one sample sequenced in a study of blood T cells in healthy people across ages. Sample-barcoded 5' priming and a J-beta primer mix drove a second PCR of roughly 6 to 12 cycles. TCRdb itself ran the 5' RACE reads through MiXCR, one entry per CDR3 protein. Of over a million distinct CDR3 sequences listed, approximately 60% are singletons. The sequenced material came from blood. Source of these receptors: a man aged 18 to 30 in good health.

In DNA form, the CDR3 reads TGCAGCGTTGTCCTTACCGACATCTACAATGAGCAGTTCTTC. Translated, it gives CSVVLTDIYNEQFF. This chain connects TRBV29-1 to TRBJ2-1; no clear D gene. The germline V and J ends were trimmed by 4 bases and 3 bases, with 13 bases remaining between them. This CDR3 spans 14 amino acids. Germline values: CDR1 SQVTM, CDR2 ANQGSEA.

The table lists this clonotype with a count of one. This is likely a read error, given that the CDR3 carries no conserved phenylalanine or tryptophan at its end. The rearrangement joins TRBV4-3 to TRBJ2-7, with D maybe TRBD1 (5 bases). Trimming removed 9 bases at V and 4 bases at J, with 16 bases between. Germline CDR1 is LGHNA and CDR2 is YSLEER. The CDR3 length is 13 residues. The CDR3 reads CARLAGWGYEQYL. The CDR3 bases are TGCGCCAGACTGGCAGGGTGGGGTTACGAGCAGTACTTA.

This clonotype has just a few counts. The rearrangement links TRBV4-1 to TRBJ1-1, with a tentative D call TRBD1 (5 bases). From germline, CDR1 is MGHRA and CDR2 YSYEKL. Trimming removed 1 base from V and 8 bases from J, with 17 bases in between. This CDR3 has 15 amino acids. In nucleotides, the CDR3 is TGCGCCAGCAGCCAAGTCGGGACTTTTAATCCCGAAGCTTTCTTT. It codes for CASSQVGTFNPEAFF.

The genes are TRBV6-1 and TRBJ1-2, with D unclear. The germline V and J ends were trimmed by 1 base and 3 bases, with 6 bases remaining between them. This CDR3 comprises 13 residues. Germline CDR1 reads MNHNS; CDR2 reads SASEGT. CDR3 residues: CASSEVSYYGYTF. Written as DNA, the CDR3 is TGTGCCAGCAGTGAAGTTTCGTACTATGGCTACACCTTC.

This clonotype has a single count. The V call is TRBV6-5, the J call TRBJ2-7, with 7 bases lining up with TRBD1. The CDR3 loop spans 13 amino acids. CDR1 MNHEY and CDR2 SVGAGI come from the germline V gene. Trimming removed 5 bases from V and 3 bases from J; junction bases left unmatched: 4. The CDR3 bases are TGTGCCAGCAGTGACAGGGAGCTCTACGAGCAGTACTTC. It codes for CASSDRELYEQYF.

Note on this clonotype: This may stem from a read error, because a much larger clone lies one nucleotide away. The chain carries TRBV7-2 and TRBJ2-5; D is unclear. The CDR3 has 14 amino acids. Trimming pared 3 bases from V and 7 bases from J, leaving 15 bases between. Per the germline V gene, CDR1 is SGHTA and CDR2 is FQGNSA. CDR3: CASSFQGTGGTQYF. The CDR3 DNA reads TGTGCCAGCAGCTTTCAAGGCACCGGCGGGACCCAGTACTTC.

V and J are TRBV7-8 and TRBJ2-2; D may be TRBD1 (6 bases). V gave up 5 bases and J gave up 4 bases, with 14 bases separating them. Germline-derived CDR1 and CDR2 are SGHVS and FQNEAQ. The CDR3 has 15 residues. CDR3 nucleotide sequence: TGTGCCAGCAGCATACTGACAGGCCTCACCGGGGAGCTGTTTTTT. Encoded protein: CASSILTGLTGELFF.

The chain recombines TRBV4-1 with TRBJ1-2; maybe TRBD1 (6 bases). CDR1 and CDR2 (germline): MGHRA, YSYEKL. The CDR3 runs 17 residues. V lost 4 bases and J 4 bases, leaving 22 bases between the germline ends. Here the CDR3 DNA reads TGCGCCAGCAGCCCCGATCCAAGCTCGGGGGGCGGCTATGGCTACACCTTC. Protein product: CASSPDPSSGGGYGYTF.

The J gene is TRBJ2-7, the V gene TRBV18; perhaps TRBD1 as D (5 bases). The CDR3 totals 14 residues. The germline V gene encodes CDR1 KGHSH and CDR2 LQKENI. V lost 6 bases and J lost 3, with 15 bases in between. The CDR3 protein is CASSADRGIYEQYF. The CDR3 DNA reads as TGTGCCAGCTCGGCAGACAGAGGTATCTACGAGCAGTACTTC.

The chain's CDR3 is CASSPRSRLEETQYF. DNA for the CDR3: TGCGCCAGCAGCCCACGTAGTCGTCTCGAAGAGACCCAGTACTTC. The gene calls are TRBV5-1 and TRBJ2-5; D is unclear. This CDR3 region has 15 residues. The V end was cut by 4 bases, the J end by 3 bases, with 16 bases between. Germline CDR1 and CDR2: SGHRS and YFSETQ. Full variable domain (rest looked up from reference TRBV5-1 and TRBJ2-5): KAGVTQTPRYLIKTRGQQVTLSCSPISGHRSVSWYQQTPGQGLQFLFEYFSETQRNKGNFPGRFSGRQFSNSRSEMNVSTLELGDSALYLCASSPRSRLEETQYFGPGTRLLVL.

Only a few counts were recorded for this clonotype. The chain recombines TRBV4-2 with TRBJ2-3; TRBD2 aligns across 7 bases. The CDR3 is made up of 14 amino acids. Trimming cost V 6 bases and J 0 bases; bases outside gene matches: 3. Germline V CDR1 and CDR2: LGHNA, YNFKEQ. The CDR3 reads CASRAGPSTDTQYF. The CDR3 DNA sequence: TGTGCCAGCAGAGCGGGGCCTAGCACAGATACGCAGTATTTT.

This clonotype was seen a few times. V gene TRBV7-8 combines with J gene TRBJ2-1, with 13 nucleotides matching TRBD2. Germline V CDR1 and CDR2: SGHVS, FQNEAQ. The length of the CDR3 is 17 residues. V trimming: 1 base; J trimming: 4 bases; junction bases outside the gene matches: 4. CDR3 in DNA: TGTGCCAGCAGCTTAGGGGGACTAGCGGGACGTTACAATGAGCAGTTCTTC. As protein: CASSLGGLAGRYNEQFF.

This clonotype occurred a few times. The rearrangement joins TRBV7-7 to TRBJ2-1; 14 bases match TRBD2. Trimming removed 5 bases from V and 8 bases from J; junction bases left unmatched: 5. This CDR3 is 15 amino acids long. Germline-derived CDR1 and CDR2 are SSHAT and FNYEAQ (reference sequence). CDR3 bases: TGTGCCAGCAGCCCGGGACTAGCGGGAGACCATGAGCAGTTCTTC. Its protein is CASSPGLAGDHEQFF.

The chain carries TRBV29-1 and TRBJ2-1; TRBD1 matches at 7 bases. Germline V gives CDR1 SQVTM, CDR2 ANQGSEA. The V gene end was trimmed by 4 bases and the J gene end by 1 base; junction bases not matched to a gene: 13. The CDR3 covers 17 residues. CDR3 region: CSVAGTEGAESYNEQFF. The CDR3 DNA reads as TGCAGCGTTGCGGGGACAGAGGGCGCGGAGTCCTACAATGAGCAGTTCTTC.

This chain connects TRBV12-3 or TRBV12-4 to TRBJ1-1, with 7 bases that match TRBD1. The CDR3 extends over 17 amino acids. Trimming removed 8 bases from V and 6 bases from J; junction bases left unmatched: 21. The CDR3 coding sequence is TGTGCCAGCGTAAAGCCGCGACAGGGTCTTTTAAATCCTGAAGCTTTCTTT. This sequence encodes CASVKPRQGLLNPEAFF.

This clonotype was detected only a few times. This chain connects TRBV19 to TRBJ2-1; D possibly matches TRBD1 or TRBD2 (6 bases each). Germline values: CDR1 LNHDA, CDR2 SQIVND (reference sequence). The CDR3 extends over 13 amino acids. V lost 10 bases, J lost 3 bases, and 13 bases lay in between. CDR3: CATQRGDYNEQFF. CDR3 coding DNA: TGTGCCACCCAGAGGGGGGACTACAATGAGCAGTTCTTC.

V usage is TRBV4-3 and J usage is TRBJ1-6; D perhaps matches TRBD1 (6 bases). CDR1 is LGHNA, CDR2 YSLEER, per germline. The V end was cut by 3 bases, the J end by 0 bases, with 21 bases between. This CDR3 is 20 amino acids long. DNA for the CDR3: TGCGCCAGCAGCCAGAAGGTTCGGACAGTGGACAGCTCCTATAATTCACCCCTCCACTTT. It specifies CASSQKVRTVDSSYNSPLHF.

J is TRBJ2-1 and V is TRBV7-9; weak D call: TRBD1 (6 bases). Deletions cut 5 bases from V and 4 bases from J, with 18 bases between. The CDR3 is made up of 16 amino acids. Germline V gene lookup returns CDR1 SEHNR and CDR2 FQNEAQ (reference sequence). CDR3 loop: CASSRRGSSGYNEQFF. DNA of the CDR3: TGTGCCAGCAGCCGAAGGGGGAGTTCGGGGTACAATGAGCAGTTCTTC. The full variable domain, with the rest looked up from reference TRBV7-9 and TRBJ2-1, is DTGVSQNPRHKITKRGQNVTFRCDPISEHNRLYWYRQTLGQGPEFLTYFQNEAQLEKSRLLSDRFSAERPKGSFSTLEIQRTEQGDSAMYLCASSRRGSSGYNEQFFGPGTRLTVL.

This rearrangement joins TRBV6-5 to TRBJ2-2, with D possibly TRBD1 on 5 matching bases. The CDR3 is made up of 12 amino acids. The germline V gene encodes CDR1 MNHEY and CDR2 SVGAGI. Trimming pared 8 bases from V and 7 bases from J, leaving 11 bases between. CDR3 protein: CASSSRGGELFF. The DNA of the CDR3 is TGTGCCAGCTCTTCAAGGGGCGGGGAGCTGTTTTTT.

CDR3 region: CSATTGTGITGELFF. CDR3 DNA sequence: TGCAGTGCCACAACCGGGACAGGGATCACCGGGGAGCTGTTTTTT. V gene TRBV20-1 combines with J gene TRBJ2-2, with 9 bases fitting TRBD1. Germline lookup yields CDR1 DFQATT and CDR2 SNEGSKA (reference sequence). This CDR3 comprises 15 residues. The junction had 9 bases not matched to a gene; V was cut back by 6 bases and J by 4 bases.

There are a few counts of this clonotype. This rearrangement joins TRBV15 to TRBJ1-5; D gene unclear. V lost 8 bases to trimming and J lost 1 base, with 12 bases between them. The CDR3 has 14 residues. Germline lookup yields CDR1 LNHNV and CDR2 YYDKDF (reference sequence). CDR3 protein: CATVSVRSNQPQHF. The CDR3 coding sequence is TGTGCCACCGTATCAGTAAGGAGCAATCAGCCCCAGCATTTT.

The CDR3 protein is CASSRAGGPLSYEQYF. For the CDR3, the DNA is TGTGCCAGCAGCAGGGCCGGGGGGCCTCTCTCCTACGAGCAGTACTTC. The chain joins TRBV7-2 to TRBJ2-7, with D possibly being TRBD2 (7 bases). The CDR3 runs to 16 residues. Germline V gene lookup returns CDR1 SGHTA and CDR2 FQGNSA. V lost 5 bases and J lost 0, with 17 bases in between.

The chain couples TRBV3-1 to TRBJ1-1; possibly TRBD1 for D (5 bases). Germline values: CDR1 LGHDT, CDR2 YNNKEL (reference sequence). The CDR3 totals 11 residues. Deletions cut 1 base from V and 11 bases from J, with 8 bases between. The CDR3 DNA is TGTGCCAGCAGCCAAGTGGACAAGGCTTTCTTT. Amino acids: CASSQVDKAFF.

This chain uses TRBV20-1 with TRBJ2-1; D remains ambiguous. Trimming removed 0 bases at V and 9 bases at J, with 6 bases between. This CDR3 has 11 residues. Germline V gives CDR1 DFQATT, CDR2 SNEGSKA (reference sequence). CDR3 in DNA: TGCAGTGCTAGAGATCTTCTTGAGCAGTTCTTC. This codes for CSARDLLEQFF.

This clonotype was counted between two and nine times. The rearrangement joins TRBV10-3 to TRBJ2-6; D not certain. The germline CDR1 and CDR2 sequences are ENHRY and SYGVKD. CDR3 size: 15 residues. V dropped 3 bases and J dropped 0 bases, with 6 bases sitting between them. The CDR3 DNA reads TGTGCCATCAGTGACACGGGCTCTGGGGCCAACGTCCTGACTTTC. Amino acids: CAISDTGSGANVLTF.

The rearrangement joins TRBV6-5 to TRBJ2-5; D may be TRBD2 (6 bases). Trimming pared 4 bases from V and 11 bases from J, leaving 38 bases between. Germline V CDR1 and CDR2: MNHEY, SVGAGI. The CDR3 contains 20 residues. The CDR3 DNA follows: TGTGCCAGCAGTTCCCCACGGAGGGCGGCCGGGACTTCCAGGATCAATGAGCAGTACTTC. This gives the protein CASSSPRRAAGTSRINEQYF.

The genes are TRBV4-1 and TRBJ2-7, with unresolved D. The V end was cut by 0 bases, the J end by 4 bases, with 13 bases between. CDR1 and CDR2 from the germline V gene are MGHRA and YSYEKL. CDR3 length equals 15 residues. In nucleotides, the CDR3 is TGCGCCAGCAGCCAAGAGACCAATGCCGGGTACGAGCAGTACTTC. It translates to CASSQETNAGYEQYF.

This clonotype was seen a few times. The J gene is TRBJ2-1, the V gene TRBV3-1; a possible D gene is TRBD2 (5 bases). CDR3 length: 16 residues. CDR1 LGHDT and CDR2 YNNKEL come from the germline V gene (reference sequence). Trimming left V 0 bases short and J 7 bases short, with 16 bases between. The CDR3 nucleotides are TGTGCCAGCAGCCAAGATTGGGCGGGCCCCCTGAATGAGCAGTTCTTC. Translated: CASSQDWAGPLNEQFF.